The 21 T cell receptor beta chains below come from one sample, sequenced in a study of blood T cell repertoires in COVID-19. Method: immunoSEQ multiplex PCR; TCRdb's copy keeps in-frame clones and lacks some. The sample carries around 60,000 clones, about 85% recorded once. Sequenced input: peripheral blood. These receptors were collected from a man aged 65-85 years with acute or convalescent COVID-19.

The chain uses TRBV18 and TRBJ2-5, with D possibly being TRBD1 (5 bases). Germline-derived CDR1 and CDR2 are KGHSH and LQKENI. Trimming cost V 3 bases and J 2 bases, with 16 bases left between them. This CDR3 spans 16 amino acids. CDR3 DNA: TGTGCCAGCTCACCGCCCACGTTTAGGGGACAAGAGACCCAGTACTTC. Its translation: CASSPPTFRGQETQYF.

The J gene is TRBJ1-3, the V gene TRBV9; D unresolved. Looked up from germline, CDR1 is SGDLS and CDR2 is YYNGEE. V gave up 1 base and J gave up 0 bases, with 14 bases separating them. The CDR3 length is 17 residues. The CDR3: CASSVWGEVSSGNTIYF. The CDR3 DNA is TGTGCCAGCAGCGTATGGGGAGAGGTGAGCTCTGGAAACACCATATATTTT.

The CDR3 spells CASSTGGRDEQFF. In nucleotides, the CDR3 is TGCGCCAGCAGCACAGGGGGCCGTGATGAGCAGTTCTTC. V is TRBV10-1 and J is TRBJ2-1; 9 bases line up with TRBD1. The CDR3 consists of 13 residues. J lost 8 bases, V lost 6 bases, and 5 bases had no gene match. Germline values: CDR1 WNHNN, CDR2 SYGVQD (reference sequence).

CDR3 DNA sequence: TGTGCCAGCAGCAAAGCGCTGGGGGGGGTGACAGATACGCAGTATTTT. Residues: CASSKALGGVTDTQYF. The gene calls are TRBV21-1 and TRBJ2-3; the DNA was not used to check the table's D call, TRBD2. TRBV21-1 has pseudogene status. CDR3 length: 16 amino acids.

This rearrangement joins TRBV27 to TRBJ2-5, with a weak D call TRBD1 (6 bases). The CDR3 contains 14 residues. Trimming cost V 0 bases and J 5 bases, with 10 bases left between them. Germline V CDR1 and CDR2: MNHEY, SMNVEV (reference sequence). Here the CDR3 reads CASSLSGAGETQYF. Written as DNA, the CDR3 is TGTGCCAGCAGTTTATCGGGGGCCGGGGAGACCCAGTACTTC.

The CDR3 reads CASSQVQSTDTQYF. The CDR3 region has the DNA TGTGCCAGCAGCCAAGTCCAAAGCACAGATACGCAGTATTTT. The V gene is TRBV4-2, the J gene TRBJ2-3; D gene uncertain. V was cut by 1 base and J by 0 bases, with 5 bases left in between. The CDR3 extends over 14 amino acids. Germline V gene data show CDR1 as LGHNA and CDR2 as YNFKEQ.

The chain employs TRBV4-2 and TRBJ2-7, with 13 bases that match TRBD2. V was clipped by 6 bases and J by 4 bases; unmatched bases: 6. This CDR3 has 15 residues. Germline CDR1 is LGHNA and CDR2 is YNFKEQ. CDR3 in amino acids: CASRAGLAGQYEQYF. CDR3 sequence (DNA): TGTGCCAGCAGGGCGGGACTAGCGGGGCAATACGAGCAGTACTTC.

As to this clone: At one end the junction does not follow the germline gene, possibly because of a read error. This rearrangement joins TRBV7-7 to TRBJ2-3, with TRBD2 matching 11 bases. The germline gives CDR1 SSHAT, CDR2 FNYEAQ (reference sequence). This CDR3 has 17 amino acids. The CDR3 sequence: CASSTGVAGGFTDTQYF. The CDR3 nucleotides are TGTGCTAGCAGCACCGGAGTAGCGGGGGGGTTCACAGATACGCAGTATTTT.

The V and J genes are TRBV28 and TRBJ1-1; perhaps TRBD1 as D (5 bases). V gave up 1 base and J gave up 7 bases, with 13 bases separating them. The CDR3 has 14 residues. Looked up from germline, CDR1 is MDHEN and CDR2 is SYDVKM. The DNA of the CDR3 is TGTGCCAGCAGTTTATCTCGGACACGTTTTGAAGCTTTCTTT. This sequence encodes CASSLSRTRFEAFF.

This chain joins TRBV12-3 or TRBV12-4 and TRBJ1-1; D unclear. The CDR3 runs to 12 residues. V was cut by 5 bases and J by 3 bases, with 7 bases left in between. The CDR3 sequence is CASSIRDTEAFF. The CDR3 region has the DNA TGTGCCAGCAGTATCCGGGACACTGAAGCTTTCTTT.

The chain links TRBV12-5 to TRBJ1-1; TRBD1 agrees at 9 bases. V lost 4 bases, J lost 5 bases, and 5 bases stayed unmatched. The CDR3 spans 14 residues. Germline V CDR1 and CDR2: LGHNT, FRNRAP. The CDR3 DNA reads TGTGCTAGTGGTTCACGGGACAGGGTGACTGAAGCTTTCTTT. Amino acids: CASGSRDRVTEAFF.

The chain carries TRBV10-1 and TRBJ2-1; D is ambiguous. V gave up 4 bases and J gave up 2 bases, with 9 bases separating them. This CDR3 has 14 amino acids. Germline loops: CDR1 WNHNN, CDR2 SYGVQD (reference sequence). The CDR3 here is CASSGGSPYNEQFF. The CDR3 DNA follows: TGCGCCAGCAGTGGAGGAAGCCCCTACAATGAGCAGTTCTTC.

The genes are TRBV10-2 and TRBJ2-3; 7 bases match TRBD2. The junction had 6 bases not matched to a gene; V was cut back by 8 bases and J by 1 base. CDR3 size: 14 residues. Germline V gene data show CDR1 as WSHSY and CDR2 as SAAADI. As DNA, the CDR3 is TGCGCCAGCCACAGCGGGGATGGCACAGATACGCAGTATTTT. It yields the protein CASHSGDGTDTQYF.

The chain uses TRBV5-1 and TRBJ2-1; TRBD2 matches at 7 bases. This CDR3 is built from 14 residues. Per the germline V gene, CDR1 is SGHRS and CDR2 is YFSETQ. With V trimmed by 4 bases and J by 5 bases, 6 bases remained unmatched. This CDR3 is CASSPFSGDNEQFF. The CDR3 region has the DNA TGCGCCAGCAGCCCCTTCAGCGGGGACAATGAGCAGTTCTTC.

The rearrangement joins TRBV5-4 to TRBJ2-3; 10 nucleotides agree with TRBD2. With V trimmed by 4 bases and J by 1 base, 12 bases remained unmatched. CDR1 and CDR2 from the germline V gene are SGHNT and YYREEE (reference sequence). The CDR3 runs to 18 residues. The CDR3 region is CASSHALAGEAGTDTQYF. CDR3 nucleotides: TGTGCCAGCAGCCACGCCCTAGCGGGGGAGGCGGGCACAGATACGCAGTATTTT.

This clone was detected once. The genes are TRBV19 and TRBJ1-2; 9 bases fit TRBD1. The V gene end was trimmed by 5 bases and the J gene end by 1 base; junction bases not matched to a gene: 5. There are 15 residues in the CDR3. The germline gives CDR1 LNHDA, CDR2 SQIVND (reference sequence). In DNA, the CDR3 is TGTGCCAGTAGTCCTAGGACAGGGGTTAACTATGGCTACACCTTC. It is translated as CASSPRTGVNYGYTF.

The gene calls are TRBV7-3 and TRBJ2-3, with 7 bases aligning to TRBD1. V lost 5 bases, J lost 1 base, and 6 bases stayed unmatched. The CDR3 is made up of 15 amino acids. Germline assignment: CDR1 SGHTA and CDR2 FQGTGA. CDR3 in DNA: TGTGCCAGCAGCCTTACAGGGGTTGGCACAGATACGCAGTATTTT. The encoded protein is CASSLTGVGTDTQYF. The full variable domain, completed using reference TRBV7-3 and TRBJ2-3, is GAGVSQTPSNKVTEKGKYVELRCDPISGHTALYWYRQSLGQGPEFLIYFQGTGAADDSGLPNDRFFAVRPEGSVSTLKIQRTERGDSAVYLCASSLTGVGTDTQYFGPGTRLTVL.

This clone was observed once. The CDR3 loop is CASGPVRPTSGGAYNEQFF. As DNA, the CDR3 is TGTGCTAGTGGTCCCGTTAGGCCCACTAGCGGGGGGGCCTACAATGAGCAGTTCTTC. This sequence joins TRBV12-5 and TRBJ2-1; 13 nucleotides agree with TRBD2. V lost 5 bases and J lost 2; bases outside the gene matches: 12. Germline CDR1 and CDR2: LGHNT and FRNRAP. The CDR3 spans 19 residues. The variable domain in full, with the rest retrieved from reference TRBV12-5 and TRBJ2-1, is DARVTQTPRHKVTEMGQEVTMRCQPILGHNTVFWYRQTMMQGLELLAYFRNRAPLDDSGMPKDRFSAEMPDATLATLKIQPSEPRDSAVYFCASGPVRPTSGGAYNEQFFGPGTRLTVL.

The V gene is TRBV6-5, the J gene TRBJ2-1; 13 bases fit TRBD2. Losses at the gene ends were 6 bases for V and 7 bases for J; bases not matched to a gene: 6. CDR1 is MNHEY and CDR2 is SVGAGI in the germline V gene. The CDR3 has 15 amino acids. In DNA form, the CDR3 reads TGTGCCAGCAGCCGCGGGACTAGCGGGGTGAATGAGCAGTTCTTC. The encoded protein is CASSRGTSGVNEQFF.

The chain recombines TRBV11-2 with TRBJ2-1; tentative D call: TRBD2 (6 bases). The CDR3 runs to 14 residues. Trimming took off 0 bases at V and 6 bases at J, with 9 bases between the two ends. CDR1 and CDR2 (germline): SGHAT, FQNNGV. The CDR3 sequence is CASSLDRTINEQFF. CDR3 nucleotide sequence: TGTGCCAGCAGCTTAGATCGGACTATCAATGAGCAGTTCTTC.

The J gene is TRBJ1-3, the V gene TRBV5-6; D gene ambiguous. Between the trimmed V and J ends, which lost 3 bases and 1 base, there was a span of 11 bases. The CDR3 is 15 amino acids. Germline CDR1 and CDR2: SGHDT and YYEEEE. In DNA form, the CDR3 reads TGTGCCAGCAGCTCCCGACATGGGTCTGGAAACACCATATATTTT. It specifies CASSSRHGSGNTIYF.